The clone carrying this T cell receptor beta chain is judged medium-sized. Its antigen is unidentified. Thyroid surgery was preceded by no treatment in any patient. This sample is drawn from a study of metastatic and nonmetastatic thyroid tumors. Study in general: Blood and tumor or nodule tissue repertoires from malignant and benign thyroid patients were compared.

Authors' data handling: It was from CDR3 differences across clinicopathological groups that a distant-metastasis classifier for papillary thyroid cancer was built. TCRdb re-called clones via MiXCR from the PCR reads. These V and J calls originate from TCRdb's pipeline instead of the authors' own analysis. The table records around 34,000 clones, around 20% of them present only once. Study-wide results and caveats: Malignant thyroid tumors reportedly had TCR beta diversity that was significantly higher than in benign nodules, in blood and tumor.

V lost 3 bases to trimming and J lost 3 bases, with 21 bases between them. The CDR3 totals 16 residues. CDR1 and CDR2 (germline): DFQATT, SNEGSKA (reference sequence). The specimen sequenced was blood. V gene TRBV20-1 combines with J gene TRBJ2-7; tentatively, D is TRBD2 (6 bases). The TCR was taken from a female donor with papillary thyroid cancer or a benign thyroid nodule (not recorded which). Some clones in this sample may be carry-over from other donors' samples. CDR3 amino acids: CSARPRLARELYEQYF. The CDR3 region has the DNA TGCAGTGCTAGGCCCCGTCTAGCGCGGGAACTCTACGAGCAGTACTTC.